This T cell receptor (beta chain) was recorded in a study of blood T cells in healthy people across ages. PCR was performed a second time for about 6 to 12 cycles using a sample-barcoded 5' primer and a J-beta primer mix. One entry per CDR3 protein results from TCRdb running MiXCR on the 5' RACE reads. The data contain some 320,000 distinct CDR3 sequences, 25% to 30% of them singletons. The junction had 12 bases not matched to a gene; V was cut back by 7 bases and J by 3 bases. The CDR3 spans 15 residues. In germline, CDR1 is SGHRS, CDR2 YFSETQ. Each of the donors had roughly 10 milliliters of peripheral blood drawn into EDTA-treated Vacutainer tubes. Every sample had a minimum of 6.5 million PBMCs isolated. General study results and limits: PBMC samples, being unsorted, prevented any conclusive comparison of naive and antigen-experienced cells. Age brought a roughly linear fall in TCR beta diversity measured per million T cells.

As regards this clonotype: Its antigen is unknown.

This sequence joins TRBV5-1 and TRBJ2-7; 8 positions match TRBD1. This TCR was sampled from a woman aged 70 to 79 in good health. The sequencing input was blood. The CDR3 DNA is TGCGCCAGCCAACAGGGGGAAGGGTCCTTCTACGAGCAGTACTTC. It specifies CASQQGEGSFYEQYF.